This T cell receptor (beta chain) was identified in a study of blood T cell repertoires in COVID-19. Study-level information: Acute and convalescent COVID-19 samples came from the United States, Italy and Spain. The cDNA or gDNA used as material had been derived from T cells, B-cell-depleted T cells, or PBMCs.

Per the original methods: Reference gene primer amplification yielded estimated nucleated cell counts. Method: immunoSEQ multiplex PCR; TCRdb's copy keeps in-frame clones and lacks some. The DNA gave D and trimming, while V, J and clone size come from that table. Among about 210,000 clones listed, 92% were seen once. The V gene's germline CDR1 is GTSNPN and CDR2 SVGIG (reference sequence). J lost 5 bases, V lost 3 bases, and 4 bases had no gene match. This CDR3 comprises 13 residues. The chain joins TRBV30 to TRBJ1-1; 9 bases are shared with TRBD1. This TCR was recovered from a young man with acute or convalescent COVID-19. Sample: peripheral blood. The CDR3 loop is CAWSRTGETEAFF. Written as DNA, the CDR3 is TGTGCCTGGAGCCGGACAGGGGAAACTGAAGCTTTCTTT.